One and the same sample provided the 32 T cell receptor beta chains below, sequenced in a study of graft-versus-host responses after intestinal transplantation. Data came from immunoSEQ multiplex PCR; TCRdb stores just in-frame clones and leaves some out. Of approximately 33,000 clones in the sample, about 80% were seen once. What these receptors recognize is not known. The sample here was unstimulated CD8+ T cells sorted from spleen or lymph node cells, taken before intestinal transplant. Receptors originate from a human donor who received an intestinal transplant.

This clone was picked up a small number of times. The chain carries TRBV6-1 and TRBJ2-3, with 14 bases that match TRBD2. The CDR3 has 15 residues. V dropped 6 bases and J dropped 4; count of bases not matched to a gene: 3. The V gene's germline CDR1 is MNHNS and CDR2 SASEGT. The CDR3 region has the DNA TGTGCCAGCAGAGGACTAGCGGGAGGTCCAGATACGCAGTATTTT. Translation gives CASRGLAGGPDTQYF.

This clone came up a few times. The V and J genes are TRBV30 and TRBJ1-3; D is perhaps TRBD1 (5 bases). This CDR3 is built from 15 residues. Germline V gene sequence: CDR1 GTSNPN, CDR2 SVGIG (reference sequence). Between the trimmed V and J ends, which lost 2 bases and 4 bases, there was a span of 15 bases. The CDR3 region has the DNA TGTGCCTGGAGTAGACAGCCAAACCTAGGAAACACCATATATTTT. Protein product: CAWSRQPNLGNTIYF.

The rearrangement uses TRBV5-8 and TRBJ2-1, with TRBD2 matching over 14 bases. The CDR3 covers 15 residues. V was clipped by 4 bases and J by 8 bases; unmatched bases: 5. Germline V gives CDR1 SGHTS, CDR2 YDEGEE. The CDR3 here is CASSPGTSGSDEQFF. Here the CDR3 DNA reads TGTGCCAGCAGCCCCGGGACTAGCGGGAGTGATGAGCAGTTCTTC.

This clone was recorded once. The gene calls are TRBV27 and TRBJ2-7; TRBD2 matches 7 bases. CDR1 MNHEY and CDR2 SMNVEV come from the germline V gene (reference sequence). This CDR3 has 13 amino acids. V was pared by 6 bases and J by 4 bases, with 6 bases of the junction left unmatched. The DNA of the CDR3 is TGTGCCAGCAGGGGGGGACTAAAGTACGAGCAGTACTTC. This encodes CASRGGLKYEQYF.

V gene TRBV7-9 combines with J gene TRBJ2-5; 8 nucleotides agree with TRBD2. The CDR3 has 16 residues. Per the germline V gene, CDR1 is SEHNR and CDR2 is FQNEAQ (reference sequence). V shed 5 bases and J 5 bases; nucleotides not matched to a gene: 13. The CDR3 sequence: CASSVPPRGGLETQYF. DNA of the CDR3: TGTGCCAGCAGCGTACCGCCCCGGGGGGGCCTTGAGACCCAGTACTTC.

This chain links TRBV7-8 with TRBJ2-7, with D perhaps matching TRBD1 (6 bases). Germline loops: CDR1 SGHVS, CDR2 FQNEAQ. The CDR3 length is 15 residues. The ends were cut back, 5 bases at V and 0 bases at J, with 14 bases in the middle. The CDR3 DNA reads TGTGCCAGCAGCCAGGCAGGGGTCAGCTCCTACGAGCAGTACTTC. Amino acid sequence: CASSQAGVSSYEQYF.

The chain links TRBV6-5 to TRBJ2-7, with 7 bases lining up with TRBD1. CDR1 and CDR2 (germline): MNHEY, SVGAGI. This CDR3 is built from 15 residues. V shed 0 bases and J 2 bases; nucleotides not matched to a gene: 4. The CDR3 nucleotides are TGTGCCAGCAGTTACTCGGACAGGCCTACCTACGAGCAGTACTTC. Amino acid sequence: CASSYSDRPTYEQYF.

The V gene is TRBV19, the J gene TRBJ2-7, with TRBD2 as a possible D gene (5 bases). The germline CDR1 and CDR2 sequences are LNHDA and SQIVND (reference sequence). The length of the CDR3 is 16 residues. The V end lost 3 bases, the J end lost 0 bases, and 15 bases lay between the germline ends. Written as DNA, the CDR3 is TGTGCCAGTAGTATTTACGGGATCTCGAGCTCCTACGAGCAGTACTTC. Its protein is CASSIYGISSSYEQYF.

This clone came up a few times. The V gene is TRBV7-9, the J gene TRBJ1-1; D gene unclear. Trimming cost V 5 bases and J 7 bases, with 17 bases left between them. The CDR3 extends over 14 amino acids. Germline lookup yields CDR1 SEHNR and CDR2 FQNEAQ (reference sequence). CDR3 residues: CASSPILGGIEAFF. The CDR3 nucleotides read TGTGCCAGCAGCCCAATCCTTGGAGGGATTGAAGCTTTCTTT.

This chain joins TRBV30 and TRBJ2-1; D is unclear. Germline V gene data show CDR1 as GTSNPN and CDR2 as SVGIG (reference sequence). The CDR3 has 15 residues. V was trimmed by 2 bases and J by 0 bases, leaving 11 bases between them. The CDR3 DNA is TGTGCCTGGAGTTCCGACTTGAGCTCCTACAATGAGCAGTTCTTC. Its protein is CAWSSDLSSYNEQFF. The entire variable domain, with the rest obtained from reference TRBV30 and TRBJ2-1, is as follows: SQTIHQWPATLVQPVGSPLSLECTVEGTSNPNLYWYRQAAGRGLQLLFYSVGIGQISSEVPQNLSASRPQDRQFILSSKKLLLSDSGFYLCAWSSDLSSYNEQFFGPGTRLTVL.

In this sample, this clone turned up a few times. This chain links TRBV7-8 with TRBJ2-7, with no clear D. This CDR3 contains 12 residues. Germline loops: CDR1 SGHVS, CDR2 FQNEAQ. V lost 1 base, J lost 3 bases, and 4 bases lay in between. DNA for the CDR3: TGTGCCAGCAGCTTAGAGCGCTACGAGCAGTACTTC. Translating gives CASSLERYEQYF.

The gene calls are TRBV11-1 and TRBJ1-1, with D maybe TRBD1 (6 bases). The CDR3 sequence is 15 residues long. CDR1 and CDR2 from the germline V gene are SGHAT and FQDESV (reference sequence). The V end was cut by 5 bases, the J end by 0 bases, with 13 bases between. The CDR3 nucleotides read TGTGCCAGCAGCGCGGACAGTAACATGAACACTGAAGCTTTCTTT. Translated: CASSADSNMNTEAFF.

The chain joins TRBV19 to TRBJ2-7; D is perhaps TRBD1 (5 bases). Germline CDR1 LNHDA, CDR2 SQIVND (reference sequence). The CDR3 runs to 14 residues. V was pared by 3 bases and J by 0 bases, with 9 bases between. CDR3 in amino acids: CASSITGFSYEQYF. The CDR3 bases are TGTGCCAGTAGTATTACAGGTTTCTCCTACGAGCAGTACTTC.

This chain joins TRBV7-3 and TRBJ2-7, with TRBD2 identical over 7 bases. Trimming cost V 3 bases and J 5 bases; bases outside gene matches: 10. The germline gives CDR1 SGHTA, CDR2 FQGTGA. The CDR3 has 15 residues. This CDR3 is CASSFGAGAGHEQYF. The CDR3 DNA reads TGTGCCAGCAGCTTTGGGGCGGGAGCGGGCCACGAGCAGTACTTC. Full variable domain (missing parts from reference TRBV7-3 and TRBJ2-7): GAGVSQTPSNKVTEKGKYVELRCDPISGHTALYWYRQSLGQGPEFLIYFQGTGAADDSGLPNDRFFAVRPEGSVSTLKIQRTERGDSAVYLCASSFGAGAGHEQYFGPGTRLTVT.

In regard to this clone: The junction departs from germline at one end; a sequencing error may be responsible. The rearrangement joins TRBV27 to TRBJ2-1; 9 bases are a match to TRBD2. Per the germline V gene, CDR1 is MNHEY and CDR2 is SMNVEV (reference sequence). This CDR3 is built from 17 residues. The CDR3 region has the DNA TGTGCCAGCAGTTGGGGGCCGGGCGGGAGGGCCTATAATGAGCAGTTCTTC. Protein sequence: CASSWGPGGRAYNEQFF.

The chain has TRBV5-1 and TRBJ2-6, with 7 bases matching TRBD1. CDR3 size: 17 residues. J lost 2 bases, V lost 6 bases, and 11 bases had no gene match. Germline values: CDR1 SGHRS, CDR2 YFSETQ. The CDR3 DNA reads TGCGCCAGCATTATAGAACGACAGGGCCCTGGGGCCAACGTCCTGACTTTC. Translated, it gives CASIIERQGPGANVLTF.

The CDR3 DNA reads as TGTGCCAGCAGCCAAGAGGTGGGCCCAGATACGCAGTATTTT. It translates to CASSQEVGPDTQYF. The chain has TRBV4-2 and TRBJ2-3; D not resolved. Germline V lookup: CDR1 LGHNA, CDR2 YNFKEQ. Trimming took 0 bases from V and 4 from J, leaving 8 bases between them. The CDR3 loop spans 14 amino acids.

The V call is TRBV28, the J call TRBJ2-7; maybe TRBD2 (7 bases). CDR1 MDHEN and CDR2 SYDVKM come from the germline V gene. This CDR3 spans 15 amino acids. V was clipped by 3 bases and J by 4 bases, with 16 bases between them. The CDR3 nucleotides read TGTGCCAGCAGTTTCCCCTTTGAGGGGGGGTACGAGCAGTACTTC. Translation gives CASSFPFEGGYEQYF.

The chain recombines TRBV4-1 with TRBJ2-7; D perhaps matches TRBD2 (6 bases). This CDR3 has 16 amino acids. Germline lookup yields CDR1 MGHRA and CDR2 YSYEKL. The V and J ends lost 5 bases and 2 bases respectively, with 19 bases between them. The CDR3 loop is CASSEGVGAGPYEQYF. The DNA for the CDR3 is TGCGCCAGCAGCGAAGGGGTAGGGGCGGGGCCCTACGAGCAGTACTTC.

The chain recombines TRBV6-5 with TRBJ2-1; tentative D call: TRBD1 (6 bases). V lost 6 bases to trimming and J lost 10 bases, with 10 bases between them. The CDR3 covers 11 residues. Germline loops: CDR1 MNHEY, CDR2 SVGAGI. CDR3 nucleotides: TGTGCCAGCAGAGCAGGGGTCGAGCAGTTCTTC. Its protein product is CASRAGVEQFF.

This chain connects TRBV4-1 to TRBJ1-4; a possible D gene is TRBD1 (5 bases). The V and J ends lost 0 bases and 6 bases respectively, with 14 bases between them. CDR1 and CDR2 from the germline V gene are MGHRA and YSYEKL. The CDR3 is 16 residues long. The CDR3 DNA follows: TGCGCCAGCAGCCAAGACCCCGGGACTCTTTATGAAAAACTGTTTTTT. Translated, it gives CASSQDPGTLYEKLFF.

V gene TRBV11-2 combines with J gene TRBJ2-7, with 8 bases that match TRBD2. The CDR3 extends over 16 amino acids. Germline V gives CDR1 SGHAT, CDR2 FQNNGV. With V trimmed by 6 bases and J by 4 bases, 14 bases remained unmatched. The CDR3 region is CASRPSGLVSLYEQYF. Here the CDR3 DNA reads TGTGCCAGCAGACCCTCGGGACTAGTGAGCCTTTACGAGCAGTACTTC.

This clone is medium-sized within its sample. This sequence joins TRBV4-2 and TRBJ2-3; 13 nucleotides line up with TRBD2. V shed 8 bases, J shed 2 bases, and the junction held 10 bases outside the gene matches. The CDR3 consists of 17 residues. Per the germline V gene, CDR1 is LGHNA and CDR2 is YNFKEQ. The CDR3 nucleotides read TGTGCCAGCGGAGGTGGGGGACTAGCGGGGCCCACAGATACGCAGTATTTT. Its translation: CASGGGGLAGPTDTQYF.

The rearrangement joins TRBV6-4 to TRBJ1-3; tentatively, D is TRBD1 (6 bases). V lost 6 bases and J 0 bases, leaving 9 bases between the germline ends. Germline-derived CDR1 and CDR2 are MRHNA and SNTAGT. The CDR3 is made up of 14 amino acids. CDR3 region: CASRAQGSGNTIYF. As DNA, the CDR3 is TGTGCCAGCAGGGCACAGGGCTCTGGAAACACCATATATTTT.

DNA for the CDR3: TGTGCCAGCAGCCCTCACAGGGGCGAGCAGTACTTC. Translated, it gives CASSPHRGEQYF. The chain carries TRBV9 and TRBJ2-7, with 7 positions matching TRBD1. This CDR3 is 12 amino acids long. The V gene end was trimmed by 4 bases and the J gene end by 6 bases; junction bases not matched to a gene: 4. Per the germline V gene, CDR1 is SGDLS and CDR2 is YYNGEE.

This clone appeared a few times. The chain recombines TRBV5-5 with TRBJ1-1; D is unresolved. Trimming removed 2 bases from V and 3 bases from J, with 17 bases in between. The CDR3 has 16 residues. Germline assignment: CDR1 SGHKS and CDR2 YYEKEE (reference sequence). CDR3 coding DNA: TGTGCCAGCAGCTTAGGAGGTCACCCCTTCGACACTGAAGCTTTCTTT. This encodes CASSLGGHPFDTEAFF.

The chain is built from TRBV10-3 and TRBJ1-4; the D is unclear. V was pared by 2 bases and J by 8 bases, with 9 bases between. There are 13 residues in the CDR3. The V gene's germline CDR1 is ENHRY and CDR2 SYGVKD. The CDR3 region has the DNA TGTGCCATCAGTGAGGTCAGCGGGGAAAAACTGTTTTTT. Its protein is CAISEVSGEKLFF.

This clone was observed once. The J gene is TRBJ2-5, the V gene TRBV25-1, with D perhaps matching TRBD1 (5 bases). V was cut by 2 bases and J by 0 bases, with 7 bases left in between. This CDR3 is built from 14 residues. Germline CDR1 is MGHDK and CDR2 is SYGVNS. CDR3 sequence (DNA): TGTGCCAGCAGTGAAAGCAGGGACCAAGAGACCCAGTACTTC. Protein sequence: CASSESRDQETQYF.

The chain is built from TRBV27 and TRBJ2-7; 10 bases match TRBD1. The CDR3 runs 14 residues. CDR1 MNHEY and CDR2 SMNVEV come from the germline V gene (reference sequence). V dropped 1 base and J dropped 5; count of bases not matched to a gene: 2. The CDR3 loop is CASSLWGTGDEQYF. The CDR3 DNA sequence: TGTGCCAGCAGTTTATGGGGGACAGGGGACGAGCAGTACTTC.

The chain employs TRBV7-2 and TRBJ2-7; 13 nucleotides align to TRBD2. Trimming cost V 5 bases and J 3 bases; bases outside gene matches: 4. The germline V gene has CDR1 SGHTA and CDR2 FQGNSA. This CDR3 has 15 amino acids. Written as DNA, the CDR3 is TGTGCCAGCAGCATCGGACTAGCGGGGGTCTACGAGCAGTACTTC. The encoded protein is CASSIGLAGVYEQYF.

V usage is TRBV15 and J usage is TRBJ2-7, with 9 bases fitting TRBD1. Germline V gene sequence: CDR1 LNHNV, CDR2 YYDKDF (reference sequence). V shed 3 bases and J 1 base; nucleotides not matched to a gene: 4. This CDR3 contains 15 residues. This CDR3 reads CATSREGTGSYEQYF. The CDR3 bases are TGTGCCACCAGCAGGGAAGGGACAGGGTCCTACGAGCAGTACTTC. The whole variable domain, remainder taken from reference TRBV15 and TRBJ2-7, is DAMVIQNPRYQVTQFGKPVTLSCSQTLNHNVMYWYQQKSSQAPKLLFHYYDKDFNNEADTPDNFQSRRPNTSFCFLDIRSPGLGDTAMYLCATSREGTGSYEQYFGPGTRLTVT.

This CDR3 is CAISDPGPAGTEAFF. CDR3 bases: TGTGCCATCAGTGACCCGGGACCCGCGGGAACTGAAGCTTTCTTT. The rearrangement links TRBV10-3 to TRBJ1-1; D is perhaps TRBD1 (5 bases). V dropped 3 bases and J dropped 5 bases, with 16 bases sitting between them. Germline V gene data show CDR1 as ENHRY and CDR2 as SYGVKD. The CDR3 loop spans 15 amino acids.